This TCR beta chain was identified during a study of somatic mutations in cytotoxic T cells in rheumatoid arthritis. Study results and caveats: Reported slight underrepresentation of TRBV07 in rheumatoid arthritis patients was not subjected to multiple-comparison adjustment. The largest CD8+ clone made up over 20% of CD8+ cells in about an eighth of the 65 patients.

Produced via immunoSEQ multiplex PCR; TCRdb's table is partial and in-frame only. The profile shows approximately 30,000 clones, approximately 78% of them singletons. To note about this clone: The antigen is unknown.

The CDR3 extends over 12 amino acids. The V end was cut by 3 bases, the J end by 6 bases, with 3 bases between. Germline CDR1 and CDR2: MGHRA and YSYEKL. Source material: CD8+ T cells sorted from blood. The chain recombines TRBV4-1 with TRBJ1-6; no definite D call. This sequence was found in an adult with rheumatoid arthritis. The CDR3 loop reads CASSQGNSPLHF. The CDR3 DNA follows: TGCGCCAGCAGCCAGGGTAATTCACCCCTCCACTTT.